This is a list of T cell receptor beta chains from one sample in a study of blood T cells in healthy people across ages. TCRdb re-called the 5' RACE reads with MiXCR, one entry per CDR3 protein. The data contain hundreds of thousands of distinct CDR3 sequences, more than 20% of them singletons. Sequenced input: blood. All receptors come from an older man in good health. Both conserved end residues are trimmed from each CDR3. D genes are given only for firm matches.

cdr3_aa d_call j_call v_call
SARAGSTGELF - TRBJ2-2 TRBV20-1
ARVPDNEQF - TRBJ2-1 TRBV6-4
SARDQTVAKNIQY - TRBJ2-4 TRBV20-1
SVELAQGTQY - TRBJ2-3 TRBV29-1
SARLASQGDEQY - TRBJ2-7 TRBV20-1
ASSLRSPNTGELF - TRBJ2-2 TRBV12-3/TRBV12-4
ASSVVIRGGPDTQY - TRBJ2-3 TRBV9
SARRTDPRGSSYNEQF - TRBJ2-1 TRBV20-1
ASSGSGGGLTYGYT TRBD1 TRBJ1-2 TRBV12-3/TRBV12-4
ASSLLLTGTSFYNEQF TRBD2 TRBJ2-1 TRBV5-5
ASSYRGSYGYT - TRBJ1-2 TRBV25-1
ASSQERGHEQF - TRBJ2-1 TRBV4-3
ATSNQETQY - TRBJ2-5 TRBV15
ASSYSLYNEQF - TRBJ2-1 TRBV6-6
ASSKESSGTLNTGELF TRBD2 TRBJ2-2 TRBV7-2
ASSFTGGPDTQY TRBD2 TRBJ2-3 TRBV7-2
ASSGTSRGGETQY - TRBJ2-5 TRBV12-3/TRBV12-4
ASSPGQGIPPYEQY TRBD1 - TRBV13
SARPTRAGGNEQF TRBD2 - TRBV20-1
SARDRRTRGEQY - TRBJ2-7 TRBV20-1
ASSLAQPHEQY - TRBJ2-7 TRBV5-1
ASSLEGVFYEQY - TRBJ2-7 TRBV5-1
SARSSGRAGEQY TRBD2 - TRBV20-1
ASSKTGSGAYEQY - TRBJ2-7 TRBV6-5
ALAREIRDTQY TRBD2 TRBJ2-3 TRBV5-8
SASYGTPSYNEQF - TRBJ2-1 TRBV20-1
SVEDTSGRALDNEQF TRBD2 - TRBV29-1
ASRYLASQETQY - TRBJ2-5 TRBV3-1
ASSLSGPNIQY - TRBJ2-4 TRBV3-1
SARLAGGGPDTDTQY TRBD2 TRBJ2-3 TRBV20-1
SARGPGGASTDTQY - TRBJ2-3 TRBV20-1
ASSLLSRGGMEAF - TRBJ1-1 TRBV28
ASSLAPVPGYEQY - TRBJ2-7 TRBV7-9
SARSAALNTGELF - TRBJ2-2 TRBV20-1
ASSDQREFRDTQY TRBD2 TRBJ2-3 TRBV10-1
ASSLDRPYDEQF - TRBJ2-1 TRBV5-1
ASSFGLAEIYEQY TRBD2 TRBJ2-7 TRBV12-3/TRBV12-4
ASTSGSGNEQF TRBD2 - TRBV2
ASSPFHPRQGSASTF TRBD1 TRBJ1-1 TRBV4-1
SARDRLIPAGNEQF - TRBJ2-1 TRBV20-1
ASSPRREAPYEQY TRBD2 TRBJ2-7 TRBV18
ASSGGQITHNEQF - TRBJ2-1 TRBV6-1
ASTLPDRGKNIQY TRBD1 TRBJ2-4 TRBV6-2/TRBV6-3
ASKVGETQY - TRBJ2-5 TRBV7-2
ASSFLQGAYSPLH TRBD1 TRBJ1-6 TRBV2
ASSQDGAGSEQC - TRBJ2-7 TRBV3-1
ASSLRGGGVNTEAF - TRBJ1-1 TRBV6-2/TRBV6-3
SARPRGITGANVLT TRBD1 TRBJ2-6 TRBV20-1
ASSPPGLAWETQY - TRBJ2-5 TRBV7-9
ASSVAGVTDTQY TRBD2 TRBJ2-3 TRBV2
ASSQGSTETQY - TRBJ2-5 TRBV4-2
ASNRQGLADYNEQF TRBD2 TRBJ2-1 TRBV6-2/TRBV6-3
ASSLPRESHNEQF - TRBJ2-1 TRBV28
ASSYGGQGNSGANVLT TRBD1 TRBJ2-6 TRBV6-5